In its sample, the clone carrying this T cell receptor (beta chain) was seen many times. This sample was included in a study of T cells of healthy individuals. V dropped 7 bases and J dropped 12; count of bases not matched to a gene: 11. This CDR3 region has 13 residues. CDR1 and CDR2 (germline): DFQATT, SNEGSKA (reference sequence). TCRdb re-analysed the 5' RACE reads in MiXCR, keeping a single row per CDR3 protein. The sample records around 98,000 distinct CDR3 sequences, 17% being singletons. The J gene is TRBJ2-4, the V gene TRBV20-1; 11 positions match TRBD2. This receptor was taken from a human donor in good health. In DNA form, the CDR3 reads TGCAGTGGTAGCGGGAGGGGCTTGGAACATCAGTACTTC. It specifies CSGSGRGLEHQYF.